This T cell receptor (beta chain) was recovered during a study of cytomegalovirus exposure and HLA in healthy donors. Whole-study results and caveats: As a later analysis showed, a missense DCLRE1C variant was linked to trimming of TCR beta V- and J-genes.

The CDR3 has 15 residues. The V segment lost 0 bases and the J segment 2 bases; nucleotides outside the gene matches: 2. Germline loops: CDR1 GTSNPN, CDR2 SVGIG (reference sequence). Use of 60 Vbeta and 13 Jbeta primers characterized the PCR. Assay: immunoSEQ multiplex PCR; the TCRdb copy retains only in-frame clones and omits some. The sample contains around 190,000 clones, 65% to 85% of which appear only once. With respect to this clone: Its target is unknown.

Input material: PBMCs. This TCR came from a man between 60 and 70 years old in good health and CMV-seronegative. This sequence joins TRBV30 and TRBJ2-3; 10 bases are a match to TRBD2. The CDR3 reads CAWSVLAGITDTQYF. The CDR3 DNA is TGTGCCTGGAGTGTACTAGCGGGGATCACAGATACGCAGTATTTT.